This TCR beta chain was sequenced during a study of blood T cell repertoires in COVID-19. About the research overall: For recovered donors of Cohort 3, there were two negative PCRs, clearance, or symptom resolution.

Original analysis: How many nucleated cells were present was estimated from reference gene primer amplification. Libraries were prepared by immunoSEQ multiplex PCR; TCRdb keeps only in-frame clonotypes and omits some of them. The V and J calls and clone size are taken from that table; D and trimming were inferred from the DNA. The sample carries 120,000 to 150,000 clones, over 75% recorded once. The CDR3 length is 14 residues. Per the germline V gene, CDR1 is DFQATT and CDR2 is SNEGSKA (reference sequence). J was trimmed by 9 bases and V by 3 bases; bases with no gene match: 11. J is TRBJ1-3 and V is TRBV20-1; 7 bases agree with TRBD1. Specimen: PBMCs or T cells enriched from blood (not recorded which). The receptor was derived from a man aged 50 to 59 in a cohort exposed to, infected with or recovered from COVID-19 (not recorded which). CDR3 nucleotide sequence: TGCAGTGCTAGTGAGGGACAGAGCGTCGGCACCATATATTTT. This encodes CSASEGQSVGTIYF.